This T cell receptor (beta chain) is drawn from a study of blood T cells in healthy people across ages. Overall study: Capture via template switching afforded approximately one barcoded beta molecule per two T cells. Study results and caveats: Observed TCR beta diversity showed a strong correlation with the percentage of naive T cells as measured by flow cytometry. It was held that diversity estimates obtained from one million T cells represented underestimates. Donors of long life had a larger count of naive CD4+ cells and greater diversity than aged donors.

Details on this clonotype: No antigen is known for it.

PCR was performed a second time for about 7 to 12 cycles using a sample-barcoded 5' primer and a J-beta primer mix. TCRdb itself ran the 5' RACE reads through MiXCR, one entry per CDR3 protein. The table records roughly 1.5 million distinct CDR3 sequences, about 42% of them present only once. The germline gives CDR1 SNHLY, CDR2 FYNNEI. The CDR3 is made up of 15 amino acids. V trimming: 6 bases; J trimming: 2 bases; junction bases outside the gene matches: 7. Sequenced input: blood. The chain couples TRBV2 to TRBJ2-7; the match to TRBD2 covers 10 bases. The clonotype comes from a woman in her late teens or twenties in good health. CDR3 in amino acids: CASSRTSGVTYEQYF. The DNA for the CDR3 is TGTGCCAGCAGCCGAACTAGCGGGGTCACCTACGAGCAGTACTTC.